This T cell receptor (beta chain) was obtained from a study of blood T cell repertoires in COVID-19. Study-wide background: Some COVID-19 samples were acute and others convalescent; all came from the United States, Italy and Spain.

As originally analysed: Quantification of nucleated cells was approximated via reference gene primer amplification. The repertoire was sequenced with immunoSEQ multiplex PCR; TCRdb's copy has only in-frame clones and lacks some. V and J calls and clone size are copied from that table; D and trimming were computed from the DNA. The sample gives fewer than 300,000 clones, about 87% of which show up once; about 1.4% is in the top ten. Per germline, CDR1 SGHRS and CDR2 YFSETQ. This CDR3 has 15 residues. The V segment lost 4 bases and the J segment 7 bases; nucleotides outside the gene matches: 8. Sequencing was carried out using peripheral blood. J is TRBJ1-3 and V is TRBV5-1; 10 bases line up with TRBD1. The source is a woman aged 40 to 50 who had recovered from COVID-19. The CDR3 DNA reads TGCGCCAGCAGCCATGGGTTGGGACAGGGGAACACCATATATTTT. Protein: CASSHGLGQGNTIYF.